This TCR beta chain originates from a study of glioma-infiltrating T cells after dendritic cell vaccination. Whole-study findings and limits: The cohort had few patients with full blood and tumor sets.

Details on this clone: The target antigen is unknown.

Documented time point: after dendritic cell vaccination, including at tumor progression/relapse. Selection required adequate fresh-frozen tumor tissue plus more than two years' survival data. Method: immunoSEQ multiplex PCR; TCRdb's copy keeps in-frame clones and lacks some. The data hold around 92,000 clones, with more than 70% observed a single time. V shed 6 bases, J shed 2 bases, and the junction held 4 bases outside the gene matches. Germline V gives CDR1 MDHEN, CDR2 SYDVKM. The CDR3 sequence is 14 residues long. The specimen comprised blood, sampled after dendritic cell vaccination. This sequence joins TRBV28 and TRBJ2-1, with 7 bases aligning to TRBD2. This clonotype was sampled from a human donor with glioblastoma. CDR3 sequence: CASREAGPYNEQFF. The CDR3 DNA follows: TGTGCCAGCAGGGAAGCGGGGCCCTACAATGAGCAGTTCTTC.